This TCR beta chain stems from a study of T-cell reconstitution after alpha-beta-depleted transplantation in children. During its preparation, the TCRbeta library received unique molecular identifiers. TCRdb reanalysed the PCR reads using MiXCR and keeps one entry per CDR3 protein. Among around 600,000 distinct CDR3 sequences listed, roughly 17% were seen once. This clonotype was detected only a few times. This CDR3 comprises 15 residues. Germline loops: CDR1 MDHEN, CDR2 SYDVKM. The V and J ends lost 3 bases and 8 bases, in that order; junction bases with no gene match: 10. The rearrangement joins TRBV28 to TRBJ2-1; 7 bases agree with TRBD2. The TCR originated in a human donor who donated a stem cell graft to a child with acute myeloid leukemia. Sequenced material: PBMCs from the stem cell graft donor, taken from the stem cell graft. The CDR3 loop reads CASSFQTAGRYEQFF. CDR3 DNA: TGTGCCAGCAGTTTTCAGACAGCGGGGAGGTATGAGCAGTTCTTC.